The entry that follows covers one T cell receptor beta chain sequence. Its specificity is unknown. This sample is part of a study of cytomegalovirus exposure and HLA in healthy donors. In the study overall: Unique TCRs numbering roughly 85 million, obtained from HLA-typed donors, made up an early data release. General study points: Researchers reported in a later analysis that a missense DCLRE1C variant was tied to TCR beta V- and J-gene trimming.

The PCR employed 60 Vbeta primers together with 13 Jbeta primers. TCRdb's table, derived via immunoSEQ multiplex PCR, lists solely in-frame clones and lacks some. The sample includes about 92,000 clones, about 83% of them seen just once. Donors consisted of healthy bone marrow donors. The CDR3 is 13 residues long. Germline lookup yields CDR1 MNHEY and CDR2 SMNVEV (reference sequence). V was clipped by 2 bases and J by 5 bases, with 7 bases between them. The V gene is TRBV27, the J gene TRBJ1-5; no firm D call. The sample was PBMCs. The sequence was obtained from a woman aged 18-35 years in good health and CMV-seropositive. The DNA of the CDR3 is TGTGCCAGCAGTTTACAGGTTGATCAGCCCCAGCATTTT. Protein product: CASSLQVDQPQHF.